What follows are 29 T cell receptor beta chains derived from one specimen sequenced in a study of blood T cell repertoires in COVID-19. TCRdb keeps only in-frame clones here, not all; method: immunoSEQ multiplex PCR. This sample has more than 65,000 clones, with roughly 87% found just once. The sequenced sample consisted of peripheral blood. All receptors come from a woman aged 45-65 years with acute or convalescent COVID-19.

The J gene is TRBJ2-1, the V gene TRBV18, with D unresolved. CDR3 length: 17 residues. Germline lookup yields CDR1 KGHSH and CDR2 LQKENI. The germline V and J ends were trimmed by 2 bases and 6 bases, with 20 bases remaining between them. The CDR3 region is CASSPIPPGSYFNEQFF. Here the CDR3 DNA reads TGTGCCAGCTCACCAATACCCCCAGGTTCCTACTTCAATGAGCAGTTCTTC.

This clone occurred a few times. The chain has TRBV29-1 and TRBJ2-1; 12 bases are a match to TRBD2. The CDR3 covers 19 residues. The junction had 14 bases not matched to a gene; V was cut back by 1 base and J by 4 bases. Germline V lookup: CDR1 SQVTM, CDR2 ANQGSEA. The CDR3 bases are TGCAGCGTTGAAGGGAGGGGGCTAGCGGGAGGGGTTGCTTACAATGAGCAGTTCTTC. Protein product: CSVEGRGLAGGVAYNEQFF.

The chain couples TRBV7-9 to TRBJ2-3, with D maybe TRBD1 (6 bases). Looked up from germline, CDR1 is SEHNR and CDR2 is FQNEAQ (reference sequence). Trimming took 4 bases from V and 2 from J, leaving 13 bases between them. CDR3 length: 15 amino acids. CDR3 coding DNA: TGTGCCAGCAGCTCTAACAGGGAAGCCACAGATACGCAGTATTTT. Its protein product is CASSSNREATDTQYF. The full variable domain, completed using reference TRBV7-9 and TRBJ2-3, is DTGVSQNPRHKITKRGQNVTFRCDPISEHNRLYWYRQTLGQGPEFLTYFQNEAQLEKSRLLSDRFSAERPKGSFSTLEIQRTEQGDSAMYLCASSSNREATDTQYFGPGTRLTVL.

This chain connects TRBV7-2 to TRBJ2-1, with 10 bases aligning to TRBD2. The CDR3 has 17 residues. With 5 bases clipped from V and 3 bases from J, the junction kept 10 bases outside the gene matches. From germline, CDR1 is SGHTA and CDR2 FQGNSA. The CDR3 DNA reads TGTGCCAGCAGCCAACGGAGCGGGAGGGCCGTCTACAATGAGCAGTTCTTC. The encoded protein is CASSQRSGRAVYNEQFF. The full variable domain, rest sourced from reference TRBV7-2 and TRBJ2-1, is GAGVSQSPSNKVTEKGKDVELRCDPISGHTALYWYRQSLGQGLEFLIYFQGNSAPDKSGLPSDRFSAERTGGSVSTLTIQRTQQEDSAVYLCASSQRSGRAVYNEQFFGPGTRLTVL.

The V and J genes are TRBV5-4 and TRBJ2-2, with 9 bases that match TRBD1. CDR3 length: 16 amino acids. The germline CDR1 and CDR2 sequences are SGHNT and YYREEE (reference sequence). Trimming took 6 bases from V and 7 from J; bases not matched to a gene: 13. The CDR3 sequence is CASKREGQGVVGELFF. The DNA for the CDR3 is TGTGCCAGCAAGAGAGAGGGACAGGGTGTTGTCGGGGAGCTGTTTTTT.

The chain combines TRBV18 with TRBJ2-7, with D possibly TRBD2 on 6 matching bases. Germline assignment: CDR1 KGHSH and CDR2 LQKENI. The CDR3 loop spans 13 amino acids. V shed 4 bases and J shed 3 bases, with 10 bases lying between them. The CDR3 coding sequence is TGTGCCAGCTCACTACTGGACTACTACGAGCAGTACTTC. This sequence encodes CASSLLDYYEQYF. Complete variable domain (other parts from reference TRBV18 and TRBJ2-7): NAGVMQNPRHLVRRRGQEARLRCSPMKGHSHVYWYRQLPEEGLKFMVYLQKENIIDESGMPKERFSAEFPKEGPSILRIQQVVRGDSAAYFCASSLLDYYEQYFGPGTRLTVT.

This sequence joins TRBV4-1 and TRBJ1-3; weak D call: TRBD1 (6 bases). The length of the CDR3 is 17 residues. V was pared by 1 base and J by 0 bases, with 13 bases between. Germline V gene sequence: CDR1 MGHRA, CDR2 YSYEKL. The CDR3: CASSQGRGQFSGNTIYF. CDR3 nucleotides: TGCGCCAGCAGCCAAGGTCGAGGACAGTTCTCTGGAAACACCATATATTTT.

This chain joins TRBV2 and TRBJ2-7; 7 bases map to TRBD1. V was pared by 6 bases and J by 6 bases, with 5 bases of the junction left unmatched. There are 12 residues in the CDR3. CDR1 SNHLY and CDR2 FYNNEI come from the germline V gene. CDR3 bases: TGTGCCAGCAGAACAGGGGTTCGCGAGCAGTACTTC. Its protein is CASRTGVREQYF.

The chain recombines TRBV11-2 with TRBJ1-2; possible D gene TRBD1, 6 bases. This CDR3 comprises 14 residues. Germline-derived CDR1 and CDR2 are SGHAT and FQNNGV. Trimming left V 2 bases short and J 4 bases short, with 11 bases between. CDR3 nucleotide sequence: TGTGCCAGCAGCTTATACCAGGGGAGCTATGGCTACACCTTC. Its translation is CASSLYQGSYGYTF.

The chain joins TRBV7-9 to TRBJ1-4; 9 bases line up with TRBD1. The CDR3 runs 14 residues. Germline assignment: CDR1 SEHNR and CDR2 FQNEAQ (reference sequence). V lost 5 bases, J lost 7 bases, and 5 bases stayed unmatched. The CDR3 DNA reads TGTGCCAGCAGCCCCGGGACAGGGATTGAAAAACTGTTTTTT. Residues: CASSPGTGIEKLFF. The full variable domain, in which reference TRBV7-9 and TRBJ1-4 provide the parts outside the CDR3, is DTGVSQNPRHKITKRGQNVTFRCDPISEHNRLYWYRQTLGQGPEFLTYFQNEAQLEKSRLLSDRFSAERPKGSFSTLEIQRTEQGDSAMYLCASSPGTGIEKLFFGSGTQLSVL.

The V call is TRBV5-1, the J call TRBJ1-6; TRBD1 matches at 7 bases. With 7 bases clipped from V and 8 bases from J, the junction kept 6 bases outside the gene matches. Germline loops: CDR1 SGHRS, CDR2 YFSETQ. The CDR3 spans 13 residues. The CDR3 coding sequence is TGCGCCAGCCGAGGACAGGCCGATTCACCCCTCCACTTT. It codes for CASRGQADSPLHF.

The rearrangement links TRBV28 to TRBJ1-1; D might be TRBD1 (5 bases). Trimming removed 4 bases from V and 0 bases from J, with 15 bases in between. From germline, CDR1 is MDHEN and CDR2 SYDVKM. This CDR3 spans 16 amino acids. The CDR3 region is CASSSPGAFMNTEAFF. In DNA form, the CDR3 reads TGTGCCAGCAGTTCACCTGGGGCGTTCATGAACACTGAAGCTTTCTTT.

This chain links TRBV6-6 with TRBJ2-3, with 8 bases aligning to TRBD1. The CDR3 is made up of 13 amino acids. Germline V gene data show CDR1 as MNHNY and CDR2 as SVGAGI (reference sequence). The V gene end was trimmed by 6 bases and the J gene end by 6 bases; junction bases not matched to a gene: 5. The DNA of the CDR3 is TGTGCCAGCAGCCCACAGGGGGAGGATACGCAGTATTTT. This encodes CASSPQGEDTQYF.

The chain couples TRBV6-5 to TRBJ1-2, with D tentatively TRBD1 (6 bases). V was shortened by 8 bases and J by 7 bases, with 11 bases between the two germline ends. Germline V gene sequence: CDR1 MNHEY, CDR2 SVGAGI. This CDR3 comprises 11 residues. The CDR3 loop reads CASLQGGGYTF. The DNA of the CDR3 is TGTGCCAGCTTACAGGGTGGTGGCTACACCTTC.

This clone came up a few times. This rearrangement joins TRBV4-3 to TRBJ2-3; 7 positions match TRBD1. Germline V gene lookup returns CDR1 LGHNA and CDR2 YSLEER. Unmatched junction bases numbered 7, after V lost 3 bases and J lost 10 bases. The CDR3 totals 13 residues. The CDR3 DNA is TGCGCCAGCAGCCATAGGGACAGTGGAGCGCAGTATTTT. Its translation: CASSHRDSGAQYF.

The gene calls are TRBV28 and TRBJ1-5, with TRBD1 matching 12 bases. Trimming at V came to 3 bases and at J to 3 bases, leaving 6 bases not matched to a gene. The CDR3 consists of 17 residues. Germline CDR1 is MDHEN and CDR2 is SYDVKM. The CDR3: CASSLWGTGGANQPQHF. The CDR3 DNA reads TGTGCCAGCAGTTTGTGGGGGACAGGGGGCGCCAATCAGCCCCAGCATTTT.

The gene calls are TRBV7-9 and TRBJ1-4, with a possible D match to TRBD1 (5 bases). Per the germline V gene, CDR1 is SEHNR and CDR2 is FQNEAQ (reference sequence). The CDR3 runs to 17 residues. Trimming stripped 5 bases from V and 2 bases from J, with 18 bases between. CDR3 amino acids: CASSIGTRGTTNEKLFF. CDR3 DNA sequence: TGTGCCAGCAGCATCGGGACTCGGGGGACGACTAATGAAAAACTGTTTTTT.

The chain recombines TRBV5-5 with TRBJ2-1; maybe TRBD1 (5 bases). The length of the CDR3 is 13 residues. Germline V lookup: CDR1 SGHKS, CDR2 YYEKEE (reference sequence). Trimming took 2 bases from V and 7 from J, leaving 10 bases between them. Here the CDR3 DNA reads TGTGCCAGCAGCTTAGGACAACTAAATGAGCAGTTCTTC. Its translation: CASSLGQLNEQFF.

The chain uses TRBV18 and TRBJ1-6, with a possible D match to TRBD1 (5 bases). CDR1 and CDR2 from the germline V gene are KGHSH and LQKENI. V was clipped by 3 bases and J by 7 bases, with 13 bases between them. The CDR3 runs to 15 residues. The CDR3 DNA reads as TGTGCCAGCTCACCTCTAGGAGGGGAGAATTCACCCCTCCACTTT. It encodes CASSPLGGENSPLHF.

The J gene is TRBJ1-6, the V gene TRBV9; 9 bases are a match to TRBD1. The germline gives CDR1 SGDLS, CDR2 YYNGEE. The CDR3 spans 15 residues. Trimming took 0 bases from V and 6 from J; bases not matched to a gene: 1. CDR3 residues: CASSVGGQGNSPLHF. DNA of the CDR3: TGTGCCAGCAGCGTAGGGGGACAGGGTAATTCACCCCTCCACTTT. Full variable domain (outside the CDR3, taken from reference TRBV9 and TRBJ1-6): DSGVTQTPKHLITATGQRVTLRCSPRSGDLSVYWYQQSLDQGLQFLIQYYNGEERAKGNILERFSAQQFPDLHSELNLSSLELGDSALYFCASSVGGQGNSPLHFGNGTRLTVT.

The genes are TRBV7-6 and TRBJ1-4, with 7 bases lining up with TRBD1. The CDR3 contains 14 residues. After removal of 2 bases from V and 4 bases from J, the junction contained 1 base not matched to a gene. Germline V gene lookup returns CDR1 SGHVS and CDR2 FNYEAQ. CDR3 sequence: CASSLNRGNEKLFF. Written as DNA, the CDR3 is TGTGCCAGCAGCTTAAACAGGGGTAATGAAAAACTGTTTTTT.

The V call is TRBV5-1, the J call TRBJ1-1; D perhaps matches TRBD1 (5 bases). The CDR3 has 14 amino acids. V was clipped by 1 base and J by 3 bases, with 10 bases between them. Germline V CDR1 and CDR2: SGHRS, YFSETQ. The CDR3 sequence is CASSLQGVDTEAFF. The CDR3 DNA reads TGCGCCAGCAGCTTGCAGGGTGTGGACACTGAAGCTTTCTTT.

V is TRBV6-1 and J is TRBJ2-1, with 15 bases matching TRBD2. Germline V CDR1 and CDR2: MNHNS, SASEGT. The CDR3 has 19 amino acids. V gave up 0 bases and J gave up 3 bases; unmatched junction bases: 6. The CDR3 region has the DNA TGTGCCAGCAGTGAAGCGGGACTAGCGGGGGGAGCTAGCTACAATGAGCAGTTCTTC. It specifies CASSEAGLAGGASYNEQFF.

The CDR3 region has the DNA TGTGCCAGCAGTGACGGACAGGGGGCGTTAAATGGCTACACCTTC. It encodes CASSDGQGALNGYTF. The chain employs TRBV6-1 and TRBJ1-2; 11 bases map to TRBD1. V was clipped by 3 bases and J by 6 bases; unmatched bases: 6. In germline, CDR1 is MNHNS, CDR2 SASEGT. The CDR3 loop spans 15 amino acids.

CDR3 coding DNA: TGTGCCAGCAGGCCGGTTGGGACAGGCTACACCTTC. Translation gives CASRPVGTGYTF. The J gene is TRBJ1-2, the V gene TRBV12-3 or TRBV12-4, with a tentative D call TRBD1 (6 bases). Trimming took 6 bases from V and 8 from J, leaving 13 bases between them. The CDR3 runs 12 residues.

This chain joins TRBV4-1 and TRBJ1-1; D may be TRBD1 (5 bases). Trimming removed 4 bases from V and 0 bases from J, with 12 bases in between. Per germline, CDR1 MGHRA and CDR2 YSYEKL. CDR3 length equals 15 residues. Here the CDR3 DNA reads TGCGCCAGCAGCCTAGGGGTAATTATGAACACTGAAGCTTTCTTT. This translates into CASSLGVIMNTEAFF.

The chain combines TRBV19 with TRBJ2-7, with TRBD2 matching over 8 bases. Germline V gene sequence: CDR1 LNHDA, CDR2 SQIVND (reference sequence). J lost 3 bases, V lost 0 bases, and 4 bases had no gene match. This CDR3 contains 15 residues. CDR3 DNA: TGTGCCAGTAGTATAGAAAGCGGGAGTAGCTACGAGCAGTACTTC. Its translation is CASSIESGSSYEQYF.

This clone was counted between two and nine times. This sequence joins TRBV28 and TRBJ1-1; 9 bases agree with TRBD1. Looked up from germline, CDR1 is MDHEN and CDR2 is SYDVKM. The trim removed 8 bases at V and 10 bases at J, leaving 11 bases unmatched. There are 13 residues in the CDR3. This chain's CDR3 is CASLPGQGRGAFF. For the CDR3, the DNA is TGTGCCAGCCTTCCGGGACAGGGTCGGGGAGCTTTCTTT.

J is TRBJ1-6 and V is TRBV6-5; D gene ambiguous. Germline V lookup: CDR1 MNHEY, CDR2 SVGAGI. There are 16 residues in the CDR3. Deletions cut 0 bases from V and 7 bases from J, with 13 bases between. The CDR3 spells CASSYSGPRRNSPLHF. In DNA form, the CDR3 reads TGTGCCAGCAGTTACTCGGGTCCGAGGAGGAATTCACCCCTCCACTTT.